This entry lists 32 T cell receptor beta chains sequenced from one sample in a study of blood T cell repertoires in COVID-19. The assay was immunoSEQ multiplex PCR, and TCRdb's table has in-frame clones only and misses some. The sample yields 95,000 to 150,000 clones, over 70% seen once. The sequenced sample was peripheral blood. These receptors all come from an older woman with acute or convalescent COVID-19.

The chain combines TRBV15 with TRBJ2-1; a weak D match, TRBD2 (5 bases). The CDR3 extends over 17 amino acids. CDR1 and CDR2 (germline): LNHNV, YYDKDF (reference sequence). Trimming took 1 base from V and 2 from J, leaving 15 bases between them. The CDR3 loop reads CATSRGVPGFAYNEQFF. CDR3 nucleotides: TGTGCCACCAGCAGAGGAGTTCCGGGGTTCGCCTACAATGAGCAGTTCTTC.

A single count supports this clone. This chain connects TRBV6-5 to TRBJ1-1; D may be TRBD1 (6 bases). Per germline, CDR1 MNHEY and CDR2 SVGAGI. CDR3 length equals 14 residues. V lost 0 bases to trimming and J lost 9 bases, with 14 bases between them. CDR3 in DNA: TGTGCCAGCAGTTACTCCTCGACAGGACAGAAAGCTTTCTTT. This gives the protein CASSYSSTGQKAFF.

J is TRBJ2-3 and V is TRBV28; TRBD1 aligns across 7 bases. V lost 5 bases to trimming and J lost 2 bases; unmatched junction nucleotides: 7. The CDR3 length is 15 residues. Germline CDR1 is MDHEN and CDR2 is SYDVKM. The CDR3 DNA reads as TGTGCCAGCAGTCCCCCGACAGGGATCACAGATACGCAGTATTTT. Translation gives CASSPPTGITDTQYF.

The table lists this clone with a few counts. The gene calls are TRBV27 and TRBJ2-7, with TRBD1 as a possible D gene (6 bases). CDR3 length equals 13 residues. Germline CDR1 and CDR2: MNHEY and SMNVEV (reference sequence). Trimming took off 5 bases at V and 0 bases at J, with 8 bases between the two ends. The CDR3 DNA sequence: TGTGCCAGCAGTAGGGGGTACTCCTACGAGCAGTACTTC. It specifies CASSRGYSYEQYF.

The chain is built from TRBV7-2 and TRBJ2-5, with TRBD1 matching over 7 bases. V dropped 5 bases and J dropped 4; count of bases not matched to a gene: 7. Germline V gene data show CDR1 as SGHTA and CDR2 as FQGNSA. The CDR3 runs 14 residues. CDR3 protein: CASSLGQYVETQYF. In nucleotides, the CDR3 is TGTGCCAGCAGCCTGGGACAGTATGTAGAGACCCAGTACTTC.

CDR3 in DNA: TGTGCCAGCAGCTTAGGGACAGGGGACCAGCCCCAGCATTTT. This gives the protein CASSLGTGDQPQHF. The chain combines TRBV5-4 with TRBJ1-5, with 10 bases that match TRBD1. V lost 2 bases, J lost 7 bases, and 3 bases stayed unmatched. Per the germline V gene, CDR1 is SGHNT and CDR2 is YYREEE (reference sequence). The CDR3 length is 14 residues.

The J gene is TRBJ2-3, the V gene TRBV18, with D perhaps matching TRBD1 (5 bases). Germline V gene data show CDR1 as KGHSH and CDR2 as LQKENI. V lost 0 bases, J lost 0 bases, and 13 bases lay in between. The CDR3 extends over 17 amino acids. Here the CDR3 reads CASSPPQGTTSTDTQYF. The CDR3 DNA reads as TGTGCCAGCTCACCACCGCAGGGAACTACAAGCACAGATACGCAGTATTTT.

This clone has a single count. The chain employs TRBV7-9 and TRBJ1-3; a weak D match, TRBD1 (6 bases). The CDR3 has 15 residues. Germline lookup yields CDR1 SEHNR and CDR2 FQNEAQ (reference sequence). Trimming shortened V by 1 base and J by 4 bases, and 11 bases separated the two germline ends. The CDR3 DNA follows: TGTGCCAGCAGCTTAGTTGGAGACAGGGGAAACACCATATATTTT. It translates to CASSLVGDRGNTIYF.

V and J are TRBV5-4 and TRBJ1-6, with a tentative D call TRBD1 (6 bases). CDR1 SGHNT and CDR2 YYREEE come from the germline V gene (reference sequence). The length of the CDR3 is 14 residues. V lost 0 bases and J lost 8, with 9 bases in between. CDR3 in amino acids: CASSLDRADSPLHF. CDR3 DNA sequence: TGTGCCAGCAGCTTGGACAGGGCGGATTCACCCCTCCACTTT.

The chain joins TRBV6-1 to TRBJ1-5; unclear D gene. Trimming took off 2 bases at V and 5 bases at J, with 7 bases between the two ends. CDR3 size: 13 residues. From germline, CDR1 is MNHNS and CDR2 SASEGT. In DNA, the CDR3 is TGTGCCAGCAGTGAAAATCGAGATCAGCCCCAGCATTTT. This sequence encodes CASSENRDQPQHF.

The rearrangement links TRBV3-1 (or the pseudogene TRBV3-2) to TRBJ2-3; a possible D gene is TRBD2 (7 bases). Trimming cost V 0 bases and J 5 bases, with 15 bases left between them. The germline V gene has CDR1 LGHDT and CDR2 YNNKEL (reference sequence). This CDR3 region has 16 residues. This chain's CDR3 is CASSQDRGGVRDTQYF. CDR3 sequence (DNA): TGTGCCAGCAGCCAAGATCGCGGGGGCGTCAGAGATACGCAGTATTTT.

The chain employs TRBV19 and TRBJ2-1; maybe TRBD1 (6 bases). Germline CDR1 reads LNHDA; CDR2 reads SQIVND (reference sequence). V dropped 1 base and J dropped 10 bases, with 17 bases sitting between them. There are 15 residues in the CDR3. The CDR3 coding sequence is TGTGCCAGTAGTATAGCCAGGGCAGGGGCTGGGGAGCAGTTCTTC. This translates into CASSIARAGAGEQFF.

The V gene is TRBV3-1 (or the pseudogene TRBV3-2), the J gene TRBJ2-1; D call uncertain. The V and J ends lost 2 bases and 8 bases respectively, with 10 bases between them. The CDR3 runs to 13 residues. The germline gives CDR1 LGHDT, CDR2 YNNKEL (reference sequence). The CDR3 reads CASSQSHNYEQFF. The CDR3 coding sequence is TGTGCCAGCAGCCAATCTCATAACTATGAGCAGTTCTTC.

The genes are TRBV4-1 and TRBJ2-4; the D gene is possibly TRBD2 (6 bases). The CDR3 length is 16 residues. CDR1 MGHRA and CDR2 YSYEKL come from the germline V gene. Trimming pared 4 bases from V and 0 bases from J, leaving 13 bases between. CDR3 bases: TGCGCCAGCAGCCGAATTGGAGGGGAAGCCAAAAACATTCAGTACTTC. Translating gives CASSRIGGEAKNIQYF.

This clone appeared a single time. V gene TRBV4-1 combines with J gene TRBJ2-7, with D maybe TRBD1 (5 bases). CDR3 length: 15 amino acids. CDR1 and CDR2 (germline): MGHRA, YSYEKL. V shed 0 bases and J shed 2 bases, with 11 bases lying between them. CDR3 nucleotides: TGCGCCAGCAGCCAAGATCTTGAAGGGGCCTACGAGCAGTACTTC. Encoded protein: CASSQDLEGAYEQYF.

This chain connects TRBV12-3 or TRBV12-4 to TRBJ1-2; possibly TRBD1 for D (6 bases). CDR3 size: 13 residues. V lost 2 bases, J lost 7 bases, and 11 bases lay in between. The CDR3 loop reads CASSLLQGFGYTF. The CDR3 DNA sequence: TGTGCCAGCAGTTTACTACAGGGTTTTGGCTACACCTTC.

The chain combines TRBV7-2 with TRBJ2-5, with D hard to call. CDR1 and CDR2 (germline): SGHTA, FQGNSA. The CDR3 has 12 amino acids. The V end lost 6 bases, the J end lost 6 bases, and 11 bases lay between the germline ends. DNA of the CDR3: TGTGCCAGCAGAGCTACCATCCAGACCCAGTACTTC. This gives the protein CASRATIQTQYF.

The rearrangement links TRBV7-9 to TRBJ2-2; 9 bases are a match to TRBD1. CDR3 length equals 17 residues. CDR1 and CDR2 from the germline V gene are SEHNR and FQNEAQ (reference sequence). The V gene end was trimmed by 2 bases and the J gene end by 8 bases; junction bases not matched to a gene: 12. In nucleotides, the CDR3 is TGTGCCAGCAGCTTAATTGGGAGGACAGGGGCGCCAGGGGAGCTGTTTTTT. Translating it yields CASSLIGRTGAPGELFF.

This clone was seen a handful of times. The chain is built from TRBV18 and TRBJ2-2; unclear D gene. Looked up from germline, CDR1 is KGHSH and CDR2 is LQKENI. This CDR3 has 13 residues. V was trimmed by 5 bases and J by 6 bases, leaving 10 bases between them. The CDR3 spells CASSYSLPGELFF. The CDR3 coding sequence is TGTGCCAGCTCATATTCTCTACCCGGGGAGCTGTTTTTT.

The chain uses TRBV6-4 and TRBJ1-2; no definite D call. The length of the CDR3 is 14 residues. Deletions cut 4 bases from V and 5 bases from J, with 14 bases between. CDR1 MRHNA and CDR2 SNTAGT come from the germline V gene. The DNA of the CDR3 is TGTGCCAGCAGTGCAGATAGCTCGTGGTATGGCTACACCTTC. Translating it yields CASSADSSWYGYTF.

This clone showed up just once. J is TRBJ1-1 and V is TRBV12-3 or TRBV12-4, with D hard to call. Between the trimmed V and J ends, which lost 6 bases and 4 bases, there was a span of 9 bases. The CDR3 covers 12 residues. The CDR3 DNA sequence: TGTGCCAGCAGGTACCAGGCCACTGAAGCTTTCTTT. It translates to CASRYQATEAFF.

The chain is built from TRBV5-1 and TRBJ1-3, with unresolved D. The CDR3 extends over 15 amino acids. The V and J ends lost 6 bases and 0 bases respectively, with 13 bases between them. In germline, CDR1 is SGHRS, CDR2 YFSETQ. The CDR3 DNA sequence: TGCGCCAGCAAGAGTCAGGCACCCTCTGGAAACACCATATATTTT. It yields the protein CASKSQAPSGNTIYF.

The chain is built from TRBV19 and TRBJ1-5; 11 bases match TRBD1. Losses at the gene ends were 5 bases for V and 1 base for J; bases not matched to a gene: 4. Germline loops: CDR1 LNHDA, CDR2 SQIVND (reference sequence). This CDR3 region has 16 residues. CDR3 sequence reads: CASSGTGGLSNQPQHF. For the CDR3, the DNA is TGTGCCAGTAGTGGGACAGGGGGATTGAGCAATCAGCCCCAGCATTTT.

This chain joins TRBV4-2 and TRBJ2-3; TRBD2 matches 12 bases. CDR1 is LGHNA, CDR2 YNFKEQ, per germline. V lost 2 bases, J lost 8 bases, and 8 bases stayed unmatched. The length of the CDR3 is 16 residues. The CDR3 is CASSQTSGGYSSTQYF. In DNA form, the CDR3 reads TGTGCCAGCAGCCAAACTAGCGGGGGGTACTCCAGTACGCAGTATTTT.

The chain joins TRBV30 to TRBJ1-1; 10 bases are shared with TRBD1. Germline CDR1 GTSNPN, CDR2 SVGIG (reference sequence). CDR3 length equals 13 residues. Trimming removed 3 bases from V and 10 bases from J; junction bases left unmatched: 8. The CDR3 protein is CAWRGTGEFLAFF. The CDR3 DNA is TGTGCCTGGAGAGGGACAGGGGAGTTTCTAGCTTTCTTT.

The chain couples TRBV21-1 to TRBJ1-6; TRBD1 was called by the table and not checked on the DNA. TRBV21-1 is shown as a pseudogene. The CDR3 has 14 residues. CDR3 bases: TGTGCCAGCAGCAACAGGATCTATAATTCACCCCTCCACTTT. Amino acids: CASSNRIYNSPLHF.

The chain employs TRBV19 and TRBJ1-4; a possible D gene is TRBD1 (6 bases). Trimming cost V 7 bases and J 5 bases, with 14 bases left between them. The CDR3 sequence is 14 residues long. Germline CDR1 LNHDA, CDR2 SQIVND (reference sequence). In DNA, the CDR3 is TGTGCCAGTAATTGGGACACAGGAAATGAAAAACTGTTTTTT. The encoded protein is CASNWDTGNEKLFF.

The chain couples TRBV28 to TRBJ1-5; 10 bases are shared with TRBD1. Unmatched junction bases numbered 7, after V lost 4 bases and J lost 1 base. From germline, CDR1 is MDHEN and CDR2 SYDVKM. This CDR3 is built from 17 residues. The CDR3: CASSSLGTGVSNQPQHF. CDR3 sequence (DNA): TGTGCCAGCAGTTCACTAGGGACAGGGGTCAGCAATCAGCCCCAGCATTTT.

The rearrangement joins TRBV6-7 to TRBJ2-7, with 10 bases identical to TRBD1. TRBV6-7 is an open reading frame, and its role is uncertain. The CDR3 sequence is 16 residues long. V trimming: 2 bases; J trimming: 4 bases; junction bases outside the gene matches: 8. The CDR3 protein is CASSYPDRGDWYEQYF. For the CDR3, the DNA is TGTGCCAGCAGTTACCCGGACAGGGGGGATTGGTACGAGCAGTACTTC.

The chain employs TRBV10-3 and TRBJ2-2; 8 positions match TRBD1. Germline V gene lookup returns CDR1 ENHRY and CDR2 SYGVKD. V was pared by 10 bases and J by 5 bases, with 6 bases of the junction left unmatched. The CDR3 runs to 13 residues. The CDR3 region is CATRTGRTGELFF. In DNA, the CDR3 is TGTGCCACGCGGACAGGGCGAACCGGGGAGCTGTTTTTT.

The CDR3 spells CASSQTGQLNTGELFF. The CDR3, as DNA: TGTGCCAGCAGCCAAACTGGGCAGCTGAACACCGGGGAGCTGTTTTTT. V is TRBV7-9 and J is TRBJ2-2; D call uncertain. The V end lost 5 bases, the J end lost 1 base, and 14 bases lay between the germline ends. From germline, CDR1 is SEHNR and CDR2 FQNEAQ (reference sequence). CDR3 length: 16 residues.

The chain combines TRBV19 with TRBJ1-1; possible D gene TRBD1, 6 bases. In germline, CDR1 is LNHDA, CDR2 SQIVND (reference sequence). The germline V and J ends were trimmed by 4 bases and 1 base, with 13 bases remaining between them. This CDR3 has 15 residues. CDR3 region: CASSTSRTANTEAFF. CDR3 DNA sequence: TGTGCCAGTAGTACCAGTCGGACAGCGAACACTGAAGCTTTCTTT.